Following are 3 T cell receptor beta chains from one sample sequenced in a study of fetal regulatory T cell absence and autoimmunity. TCRdb's copy holds only in-frame clones and misses some; the assay was immunoSEQ multiplex PCR. The table lists 85,000 to 100,000 clones, approximately 79% of them singletons. Sequencing was performed on pancreas tissue. Receptors were obtained from a male donor with IPEX syndrome.

The sample holds a few counts of this clone. V gene TRBV19 combines with J gene TRBJ2-7; 9 bases are a match to TRBD2. The germline gives CDR1 LNHDA, CDR2 SQIVND (reference sequence). The CDR3 sequence is 15 residues long. The V segment lost 6 bases and the J segment 4 bases; nucleotides outside the gene matches: 10. CDR3 amino acids: CASSPGAGGPYEQYF. The CDR3 DNA is TGTGCCAGTAGCCCCGGAGCGGGGGGTCCTTACGAGCAGTACTTC.

This rearrangement joins TRBV2 to TRBJ2-3; 12 bases are a match to TRBD2. The CDR3 spans 17 residues. Trimming removed 1 base from V and 5 bases from J; junction bases left unmatched: 7. Germline values: CDR1 SNHLY, CDR2 FYNNEI. The CDR3 bases are TGTGCCAGCAGTGAAGGGCTAGCGGGGGGGCCGGGAGATACGCAGTATTTT. Translating gives CASSEGLAGGPGDTQYF.

CDR3 sequence (DNA): TGTGCTAGTGGTTGGGGGGCTGAAGCTTTCTTT. Residues: CASGWGAEAFF. The chain recombines TRBV12-5 with TRBJ1-1; possible D gene TRBD1, 5 bases. V was pared by 4 bases and J by 6 bases, with 6 bases between. Germline V lookup: CDR1 LGHNT, CDR2 FRNRAP. The CDR3 covers 11 residues.